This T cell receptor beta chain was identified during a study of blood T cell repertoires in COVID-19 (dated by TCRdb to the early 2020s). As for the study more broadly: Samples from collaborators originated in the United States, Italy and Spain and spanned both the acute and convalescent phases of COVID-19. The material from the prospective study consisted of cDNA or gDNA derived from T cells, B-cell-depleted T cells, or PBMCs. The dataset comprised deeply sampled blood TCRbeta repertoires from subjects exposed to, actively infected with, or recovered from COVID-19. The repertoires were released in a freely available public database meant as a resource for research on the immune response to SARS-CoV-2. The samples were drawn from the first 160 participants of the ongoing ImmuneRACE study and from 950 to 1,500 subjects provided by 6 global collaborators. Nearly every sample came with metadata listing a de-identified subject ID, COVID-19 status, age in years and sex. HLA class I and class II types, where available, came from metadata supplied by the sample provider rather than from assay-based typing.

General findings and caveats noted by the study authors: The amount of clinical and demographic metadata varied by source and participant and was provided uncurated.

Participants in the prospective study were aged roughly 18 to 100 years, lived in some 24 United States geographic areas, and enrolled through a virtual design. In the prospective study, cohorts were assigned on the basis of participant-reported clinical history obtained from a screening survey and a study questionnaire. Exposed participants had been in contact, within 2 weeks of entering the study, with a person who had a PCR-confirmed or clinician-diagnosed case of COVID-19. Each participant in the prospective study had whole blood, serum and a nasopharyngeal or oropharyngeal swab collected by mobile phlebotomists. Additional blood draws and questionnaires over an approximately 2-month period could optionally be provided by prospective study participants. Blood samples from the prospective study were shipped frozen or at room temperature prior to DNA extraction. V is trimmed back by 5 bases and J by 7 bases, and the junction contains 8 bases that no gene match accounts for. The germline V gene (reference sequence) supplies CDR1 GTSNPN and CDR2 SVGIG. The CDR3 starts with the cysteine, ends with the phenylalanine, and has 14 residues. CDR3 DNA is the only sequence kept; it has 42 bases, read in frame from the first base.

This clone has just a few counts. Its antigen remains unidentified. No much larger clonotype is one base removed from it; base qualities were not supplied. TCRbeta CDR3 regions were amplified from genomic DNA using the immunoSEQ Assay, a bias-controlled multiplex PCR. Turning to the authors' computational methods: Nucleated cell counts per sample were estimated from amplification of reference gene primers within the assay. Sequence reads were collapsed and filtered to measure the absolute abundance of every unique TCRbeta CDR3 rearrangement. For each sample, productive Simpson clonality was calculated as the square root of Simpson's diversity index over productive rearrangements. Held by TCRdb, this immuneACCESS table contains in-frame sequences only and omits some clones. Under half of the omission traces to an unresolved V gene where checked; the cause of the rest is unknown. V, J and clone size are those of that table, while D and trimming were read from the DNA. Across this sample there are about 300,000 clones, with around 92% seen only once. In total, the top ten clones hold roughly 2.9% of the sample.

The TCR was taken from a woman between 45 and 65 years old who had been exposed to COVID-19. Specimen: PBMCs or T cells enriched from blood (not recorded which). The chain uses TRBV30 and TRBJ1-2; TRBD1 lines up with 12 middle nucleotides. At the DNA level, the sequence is TGTGCCTGGGCCCGGGACAGGGGGCTCGGTGGCTACACCTTC. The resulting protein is CAWARDRGLGGYTF.